This entry is about one T cell receptor beta chain. Per the original data handling: Estimation of nucleated cell counts was performed using reference gene primer amplification. Profiling relied on immunoSEQ multiplex PCR, and the TCRdb table lists in-frame clones only, not all of them. The V and J calls and clone size are taken from that table; D and trimming were inferred from the DNA. This sample carries roughly 100,000 clones, approximately 84% of them seen once, and the ten largest clones take about 6.3%. The record originates from a study of blood T cell repertoires in COVID-19. Study as a whole: The analysed material was cDNA or gDNA that came from T cells, B-cell-depleted T cells, or PBMCs.

CDR3 length: 15 residues. CDR1 and CDR2 from the germline V gene are LGHDT and YNNKEL (reference sequence). Trimming at V came to 3 bases and at J to 9 bases, leaving 8 bases not matched to a gene. This sequence originates from a human donor in a cohort sampled during active COVID-19. The genes are TRBV3-1 (or the pseudogene TRBV3-2) and TRBJ2-1, with 10 bases that match TRBD2. The sample taken for sequencing was peripheral blood. CDR3 residues: CASSHQGTSAVEQFF. The CDR3 bases are TGTGCCAGCAGCCACCAAGGGACTAGCGCGGTTGAGCAGTTCTTC.